This TCR beta chain was captured in a study of shared T cell receptors in the human thymus (dated by TCRdb to about 2021). Context from the whole study: The study examined how self-reactive, shared T-cell receptor alpha chains are generated in the human thymus.

Details on this clone: Its antigen specificity is not known. Within one base of it there is no much larger clone, and no base qualities were kept.

The method was the immunoSEQ multiplex PCR assay. TCRdb obtained this table from immuneACCESS and retained in-frame rearrangements with V and J assigned. These tables miss some clones; where compared with another copy, unresolved V genes account for less than half of the shortfall, and the remainder is unexplained. For this sample the table gives 65,000 to 70,000 clones, of which about 95% were detected only once. The ten largest clones take up less than 0.04% of the sample. Material for sequencing was thymocytes. The sequence derives from a human donor.

The DNA sequence reads TGTGCCAGCAGCCAAGATCGAAACCAAGAGACCCAGTACTTC. This gives the protein CASSQDRNQETQYF. The rearranged segments are TRBV14 and TRBJ2-5; no D gene is confidently identified. The germline V gene provides CDR1 SGHDN and CDR2 FVKESK. From its cysteine to its phenylalanine, the CDR3 spans 14 amino acids. Just CDR3 DNA is preserved here, 42 bases in frame from base 1. V is reduced by 0 bases and J by 0 bases, leaving a spacing of 5 bases between them.